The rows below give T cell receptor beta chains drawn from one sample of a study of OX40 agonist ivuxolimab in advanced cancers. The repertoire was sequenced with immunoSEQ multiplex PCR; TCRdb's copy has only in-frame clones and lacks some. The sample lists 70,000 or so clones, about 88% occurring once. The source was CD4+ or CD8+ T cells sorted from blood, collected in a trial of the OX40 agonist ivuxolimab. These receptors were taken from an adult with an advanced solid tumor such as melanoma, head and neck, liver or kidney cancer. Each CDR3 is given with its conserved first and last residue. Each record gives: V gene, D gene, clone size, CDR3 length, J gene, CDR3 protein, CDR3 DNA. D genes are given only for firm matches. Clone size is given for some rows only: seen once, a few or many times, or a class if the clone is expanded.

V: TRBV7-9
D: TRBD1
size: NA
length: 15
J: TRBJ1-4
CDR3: CASSPGGQQRGKLFF
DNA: TGTGCCAGCAGCCCGGGGGGACAGCAAAGAGGAAAACTGTTTTTT

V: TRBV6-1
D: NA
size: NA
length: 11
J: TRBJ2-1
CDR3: CASSPTNVQFF
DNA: TGTGCCAGCAGTCCTACGAATGTGCAGTTCTTC

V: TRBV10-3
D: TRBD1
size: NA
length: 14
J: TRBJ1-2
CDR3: CATNHGLTGDGYTF
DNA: TGTGCCACCAATCACGGACTGACAGGGGATGGCTACACCTTC

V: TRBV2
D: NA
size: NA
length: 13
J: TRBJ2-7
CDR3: CASSKDKDYEQYF
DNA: TGTGCCAGCAGTAAGGACAAGGACTACGAGCAGTACTTC

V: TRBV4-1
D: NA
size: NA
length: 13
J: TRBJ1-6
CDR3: CASSQDHRSPLHF
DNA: TGCGCCAGCAGCCAAGATCATCGATCGCCCCTCCACTTT

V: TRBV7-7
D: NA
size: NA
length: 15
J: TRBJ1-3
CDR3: CASSLEAGPGNTIYF
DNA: TGTGCTAGCAGCTTAGAAGCAGGTCCCGGAAACACCATATATTTT

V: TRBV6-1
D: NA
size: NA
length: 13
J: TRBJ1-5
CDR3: CASSPQSNQPQHF
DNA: TGTGCCAGCAGTCCACAGAGCAATCAGCCCCAGCATTTT

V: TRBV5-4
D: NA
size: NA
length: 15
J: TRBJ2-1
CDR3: CASSLATSRNNEQFF
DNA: TGTGCCAGCAGCTTGGCAACTAGCAGAAACAATGAGCAGTTCTTC

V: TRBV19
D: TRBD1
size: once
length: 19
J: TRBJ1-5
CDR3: CASSTLEGQGFLSNQPQHF
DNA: TGTGCCAGTAGTACCCTCGAGGGACAGGGCTTTCTTAGCAATCAGCCCCAGCATTTT

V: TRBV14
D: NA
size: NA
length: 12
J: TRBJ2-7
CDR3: CASSPTPYEQYF
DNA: TGTGCCAGCAGCCCGACCCCTTACGAGCAGTACTTC

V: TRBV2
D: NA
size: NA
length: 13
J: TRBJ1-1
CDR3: CASSEQENTEAFF
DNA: TGTGCCAGCAGTGAACAGGAGAACACTGAAGCTTTCTTT

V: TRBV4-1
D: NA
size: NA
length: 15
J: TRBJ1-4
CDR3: CASSQGFGGAEKLFF
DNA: TGCGCCAGCAGCCAAGGGTTCGGGGGGGCTGAAAAACTGTTTTTT

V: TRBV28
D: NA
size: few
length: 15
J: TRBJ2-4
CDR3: CASSTDPLRGNIQYF
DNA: TGTGCCAGCAGTACTGACCCACTGCGGGGAAACATTCAGTACTTC

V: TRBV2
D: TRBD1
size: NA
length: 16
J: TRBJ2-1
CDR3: CASSDPGTGVYNEQFF
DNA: TGTGCCAGCAGTGACCCCGGGACAGGGGTATACAATGAGCAGTTCTTC

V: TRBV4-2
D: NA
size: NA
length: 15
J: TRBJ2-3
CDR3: CASSQDNSHTDTQYF
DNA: TGTGCCAGCAGCCAAGATAACAGCCACACAGATACGCAGTATTTT

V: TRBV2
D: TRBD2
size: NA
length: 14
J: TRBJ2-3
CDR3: CASSQRGVLDTQYF
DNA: TGTGCCAGCAGTCAGCGGGGGGTCCTAGATACGCAGTATTTT

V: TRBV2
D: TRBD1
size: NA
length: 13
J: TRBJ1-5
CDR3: CASRETGHQPQHF
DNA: TGTGCCAGCAGAGAGACAGGGCATCAGCCCCAGCATTTT

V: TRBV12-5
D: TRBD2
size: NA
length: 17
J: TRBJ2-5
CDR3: CASGTGLAGGRGETQYF
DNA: TGTGCTAGTGGTACGGGACTAGCGGGAGGCCGAGGGGAGACCCAGTACTTC

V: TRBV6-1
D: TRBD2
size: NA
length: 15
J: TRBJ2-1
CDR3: CASRRLAGGRNEQFF
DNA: TGTGCCAGCAGGCGACTAGCGGGGGGCCGCAATGAGCAGTTCTTC

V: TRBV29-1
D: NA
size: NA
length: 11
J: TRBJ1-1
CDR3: CSVDTAEKAFF
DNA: TGCAGCGTTGATACGGCGGAGAAAGCTTTCTTT

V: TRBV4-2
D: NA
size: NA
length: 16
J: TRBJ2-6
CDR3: CASSQLQGAGANVLTF
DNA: TGTGCCAGCAGCCAACTACAGGGAGCCGGGGCCAACGTCCTGACTTTC

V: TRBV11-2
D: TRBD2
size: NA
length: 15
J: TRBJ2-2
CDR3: CASSLAGLAGGELFF
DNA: TGTGCCAGCAGCTTAGCTGGACTAGCGGGCGGGGAGCTGTTTTTT

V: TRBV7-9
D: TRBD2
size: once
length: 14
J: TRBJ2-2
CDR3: CATGELAETGELFF
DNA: TGTGCCACGGGGGAACTAGCGGAAACCGGGGAGCTGTTTTTT

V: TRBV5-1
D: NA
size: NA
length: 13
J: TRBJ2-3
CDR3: CASSLVRTDTQYF
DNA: TGCGCCAGCAGCTTGGTTCGCACAGATACGCAGTATTTT